These 18 T cell receptor beta chains came from one sample sequenced in a study of chemoradiotherapy in HPV16-positive cancers. Libraries were prepared by immunoSEQ multiplex PCR; TCRdb keeps only in-frame clonotypes and omits some of them. The table includes 1,800 or so clones, around 84% detected once. The sample in question was tumor tissue, obtained from a patient who underwent chemoradiotherapy. All receptors come from a human donor with HPV-associated anogenital cancer.

This chain joins TRBV9 and TRBJ2-3; 7 bases match TRBD2. The V gene end was trimmed by 0 bases and the J gene end by 2 bases; junction bases not matched to a gene: 6. CDR1 is SGDLS, CDR2 YYNGEE, per germline. The CDR3 loop spans 16 amino acids. The CDR3 nucleotides are TGTGCCAGCAGCGTAGAGAGCGGGACCCACACAGATACGCAGTATTTT. The encoded protein is CASSVESGTHTDTQYF.

To note about this clone: Compared with germline, one end of the junction differs, possibly owing to a read error. The chain links TRBV20-1 to TRBJ2-7; the D gene is possibly TRBD1 (5 bases). Germline V gene sequence: CDR1 DFQATT, CDR2 SNEGSKA (reference sequence). The CDR3 has 11 residues. The CDR3: CSAKQGQGQHF. CDR3 coding DNA: TGCAGTGCTAAGCAAGGGCAGGGCCAGCACTTC.

The V gene is TRBV7-7, the J gene TRBJ2-2, with 10 nucleotides matching TRBD2. Germline loops: CDR1 SSHAT, CDR2 FNYEAQ (reference sequence). There are 18 residues in the CDR3. This CDR3 is CASGRSPSGRVGTGELFF. The CDR3 DNA reads as TGTGCTAGCGGCAGAAGTCCGAGCGGGAGGGTTGGGACCGGGGAGCTGTTTTTT.

CDR3 loop: CASSPGQAVSGRLFF. CDR3 in DNA: TGTGCCAGCAGTCCGGGACAGGCCGTCTCCGGGAGGCTGTTTTTT. The V call is TRBV2, the J call TRBJ2-2; 8 bases match TRBD1. Unmatched junction bases numbered 15, after V lost 5 bases and J lost 13 bases. Germline CDR1 and CDR2: SNHLY and FYNNEI. The CDR3 sequence is 15 residues long.

The rearrangement joins TRBV7-3 to TRBJ2-1; 7 nucleotides align to TRBD1. V was pared by 3 bases and J by 4 bases, with 6 bases of the junction left unmatched. The CDR3 is 15 residues long. CDR1 is SGHTA, CDR2 FQGTGA, per germline. CDR3 in amino acids: CASSLSTGPYNEQFF. CDR3 in DNA: TGTGCCAGCAGCTTGTCGACAGGGCCGTACAATGAGCAGTTCTTC.

This rearrangement joins TRBV19 to TRBJ1-1, with D possibly being TRBD1 (5 bases). Trimming stripped 2 bases from V and 4 bases from J, with 5 bases between. Germline CDR1 reads LNHDA; CDR2 reads SQIVND (reference sequence). This CDR3 region has 12 residues. CDR3 loop: CASSIRGTEAFF. The CDR3 DNA follows: TGTGCCAGTAGTATAAGGGGCACTGAAGCTTTCTTT.

J is TRBJ2-3 and V is TRBV19; no reliable D call. This CDR3 comprises 14 residues. Germline CDR1 LNHDA, CDR2 SQIVND (reference sequence). Trimming pared 4 bases from V and 1 base from J, leaving 9 bases between. CDR3 amino acids: CASSTVGGTDTQYF. CDR3 bases: TGTGCCAGTAGTACAGTTGGGGGCACAGATACGCAGTATTTT.

The chain couples TRBV27 to TRBJ2-1; D is uncertain. Trimming took off 5 bases at V and 8 bases at J, with 16 bases between the two ends. Germline assignment: CDR1 MNHEY and CDR2 SMNVEV (reference sequence). The CDR3 has 14 residues. The CDR3 DNA reads TGTGCCAGCAGTCGCCCCCCCGTCGCGGATGAGCAGTTCTTC. Residues: CASSRPPVADEQFF.

The chain couples TRBV7-3 to TRBJ1-1; no firm D call. There are 14 residues in the CDR3. The germline V gene encodes CDR1 SGHTA and CDR2 FQGTGA. V shed 4 bases and J shed 5 bases, with 14 bases lying between them. The CDR3 sequence is CASSSGPEQTEAFF. In DNA form, the CDR3 reads TGTGCCAGCAGCTCCGGACCGGAGCAGACTGAAGCTTTCTTT.

The chain is built from TRBV18 and TRBJ2-3, with a possible D match to TRBD2 (6 bases). The CDR3 is 16 residues long. The germline V gene has CDR1 KGHSH and CDR2 LQKENI. Deletions cut 3 bases from V and 2 bases from J, with 15 bases between. CDR3 protein: CASSPTSGGDTDTQYF. CDR3 coding DNA: TGTGCCAGCTCACCGACTAGTGGCGGTGACACAGATACGCAGTATTTT. Full variable domain (missing parts from reference TRBV18 and TRBJ2-3): NAGVMQNPRHLVRRRGQEARLRCSPMKGHSHVYWYRQLPEEGLKFMVYLQKENIIDESGMPKERFSAEFPKEGPSILRIQQVVRGDSAAYFCASSPTSGGDTDTQYFGPGTRLTVL.

V is TRBV18 and J is TRBJ2-7, with TRBD1 as a possible D gene (6 bases). Per the germline V gene, CDR1 is KGHSH and CDR2 is LQKENI. CDR3 size: 14 residues. Trimming removed 0 bases at V and 4 bases at J, with 10 bases between. CDR3 DNA: TGTGCCAGCTCACCACCCAGGGGAACATACGAGCAGTACTTC. This translates into CASSPPRGTYEQYF.

The V and J genes are TRBV7-2 and TRBJ2-1; weak D call: TRBD2 (6 bases). The germline CDR1 and CDR2 sequences are SGHTA and FQGNSA. Between the trimmed V and J ends, which lost 5 bases and 9 bases, there was a span of 20 bases. This CDR3 comprises 15 residues. The CDR3 DNA sequence: TGTGCCAGCAGCCCGGTGATGGGGTGGGGAGGTGAGCAGTTCTTC. Its protein product is CASSPVMGWGGEQFF.

The genes are TRBV30 and TRBJ2-1; perhaps TRBD2 as D (6 bases). The V gene's germline CDR1 is GTSNPN and CDR2 SVGIG (reference sequence). Trimming removed 4 bases at V and 6 bases at J, with 16 bases between. The CDR3 loop spans 14 amino acids. This CDR3 reads CAWTTSSYANEQFF. In nucleotides, the CDR3 is TGTGCCTGGACTACTAGCAGCTATGCCAATGAGCAGTTCTTC.

The rearrangement joins TRBV7-3 to TRBJ2-1; perhaps D is TRBD1 or TRBD2 (5 bases each). Deletions cut 1 base from V and 0 bases from J, with 7 bases between. This CDR3 is built from 15 residues. Germline CDR1 is SGHTA and CDR2 is FQGTGA. This chain's CDR3 is CASSLSGGSYNEQFF. In DNA, the CDR3 is TGTGCCAGCAGCTTAAGTGGGGGCTCCTACAATGAGCAGTTCTTC.

This chain links TRBV5-1 with TRBJ2-5; 7 positions agree with TRBD1. From germline, CDR1 is SGHRS and CDR2 YFSETQ. This CDR3 is 15 amino acids long. Trimming took 1 base from V and 2 from J; bases not matched to a gene: 5. CDR3 DNA: TGCGCCAGCAGCTTGATAGGGACAGCACAAGAGACCCAGTACTTC. This sequence encodes CASSLIGTAQETQYF.

V gene TRBV10-3 combines with J gene TRBJ1-1; 9 nucleotides line up with TRBD1. This CDR3 comprises 12 residues. The ends lost 3 bases at V and 10 bases at J; junction bases unmatched: 3. Germline CDR1 and CDR2: ENHRY and SYGVKD. The CDR3 sequence: CAISEQGAGAFF. In nucleotides, the CDR3 is TGTGCCATCAGTGAACAGGGGGCCGGAGCTTTCTTT.

Of note for this clone: One junction end does not reproduce the germline sequence, and a read error may be involved. This chain uses TRBV7-9 with TRBJ2-5; TRBD2 aligns across 8 bases. CDR3 size: 14 residues. Per germline, CDR1 SEHNR and CDR2 FQNEAQ (reference sequence). The CDR3 DNA sequence: TGTGCCGGCAGGACTAGCAGGAGTACCGAGACCCAGTACTTC. The encoded protein is CAGRTSRSTETQYF.

V and J are TRBV7-9 and TRBJ2-3; 13 bases line up with TRBD2. Germline-derived CDR1 and CDR2 are SEHNR and FQNEAQ (reference sequence). This CDR3 contains 14 residues. The V gene end was trimmed by 8 bases and the J gene end by 6 bases; junction bases not matched to a gene: 5. The CDR3 nucleotides read TGTGCCAGCGGCGGGACTAGCGGGACTGATACGCAGTATTTT. Translating it yields CASGGTSGTDTQYF.